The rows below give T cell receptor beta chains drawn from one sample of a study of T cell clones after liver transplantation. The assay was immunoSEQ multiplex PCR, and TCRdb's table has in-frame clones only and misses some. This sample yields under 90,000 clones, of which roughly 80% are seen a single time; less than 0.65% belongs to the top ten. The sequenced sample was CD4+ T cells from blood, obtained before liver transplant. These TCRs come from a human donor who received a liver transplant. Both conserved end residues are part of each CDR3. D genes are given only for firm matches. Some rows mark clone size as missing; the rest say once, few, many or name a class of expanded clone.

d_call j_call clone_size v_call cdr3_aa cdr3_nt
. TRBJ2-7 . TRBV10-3 CANGKGGHSNEQYF TGTGCCAACGGTAAAGGGGGGCACTCCAACGAGCAGTACTTC
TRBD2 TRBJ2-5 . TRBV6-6 CASSSHSSGQETQYF TGTGCCAGCAGTTCTCACTCTAGCGGCCAAGAGACCCAGTACTTC
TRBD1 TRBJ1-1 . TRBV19 CASSPRDRVNTEAFF TGTGCCAGTAGTCCCCGGGACAGGGTAAACACTGAAGCTTTCTTT
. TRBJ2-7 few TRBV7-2 CASSQPTREQYF TGTGCCAGCAGCCAACCGACCAGGGAGCAGTACTTC
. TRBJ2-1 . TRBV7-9 CASRPFGYDEQFF TGTGCCAGCAGACCTTTTGGATACGATGAGCAGTTCTTC
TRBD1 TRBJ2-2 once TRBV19 CASTEGQGPSTGELFF TGTGCCAGTACCGAAGGACAGGGACCAAGTACCGGGGAGCTGTTTTTT
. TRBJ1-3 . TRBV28 CASNPGQPSGNTIYF TGTGCCAGCAACCCAGGACAGCCCTCTGGAAACACCATATATTTT
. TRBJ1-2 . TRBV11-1 CASSLRDSGRMANYGYTF TGTGCCAGCAGCCTCCGGGACTCGGGTAGAATGGCTAACTATGGCTACACCTTC
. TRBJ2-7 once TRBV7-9 CASSLAVGPSYEQYF TGTGCCAGCAGCTTAGCGGTGGGGCCCTCCTACGAGCAGTACTTC
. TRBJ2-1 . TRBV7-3 CASSFSPPAEQFF TGTGCCAGCAGCTTCTCCCCCCCTGCAGAGCAGTTCTTC
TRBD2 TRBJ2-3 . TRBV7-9 CASSAWEGRGSDTQYF TGTGCCAGCAGCGCTTGGGAGGGCCGGGGGTCAGATACGCAGTATTTT